Listed below are T cell receptor beta chains from one sample, sequenced in a study of blood T cell repertoires in COVID-19. The method was immunoSEQ multiplex PCR; TCRdb's version includes in-frame clones alone and lacks a portion of them. The sample contains under 80,000 clones, around 83% of which appear only once. Sequencing was performed on peripheral blood. The receptors shown here come from a woman in her sixties with acute or convalescent COVID-19. Each CDR3 is given with its conserved first and last residue. Fields, in order: CDR3 protein, CDR3 DNA, D gene, CDR3 length, J gene, clone size, V gene. The D gene is left open where the match is weak. Clone size appears in some rows only: once, few, many, or a class for an expanded clone.

CASRLVQGFLWNQPQHF	TGTGCAAGTCGCTTAGTACAGGGTTTTTTATGGAATCAGCCCCAGCATTTT	NA	17	TRBJ1-5	few	TRBV12-2
CASRWDRANYGYTF	TGTGCCAGCAGATGGGACAGGGCTAACTATGGCTACACCTTC	TRBD1	14	TRBJ1-2	NA	TRBV6-5
CSVEVGAGGNIQYF	TGCAGCGTTGAAGTCGGAGCCGGGGGAAACATTCAGTACTTC	NA	14	TRBJ2-4	NA	TRBV29-1
CASSEATTGVGQPQHF	TGTGCCAGCAGTGAAGCGACCACAGGGGTAGGGCAGCCCCAGCATTTT	TRBD1	16	TRBJ1-5	NA	TRBV6-1
CASSQGTSGNTIYF	TGTGCCAGCAGCCAAGGGACTTCGGGAAACACCATATATTTT	NA	14	TRBJ1-3	NA	TRBV3-1/TRBV3-2
CASSPAANYGYTF	TGTGCCAGCAGCCCAGCGGCTAACTATGGCTACACCTTC	NA	13	TRBJ1-2	NA	TRBV11-2
CASSENRAQETQYF	TGTGCCAGCAGTGAAAACAGGGCCCAAGAGACCCAGTACTTC	NA	14	TRBJ2-5	NA	TRBV2
CASSPPETTEAFF	TGTGCCAGCAGCCCCCCAGAAACAACTGAAGCTTTCTTT	NA	13	TRBJ1-1	NA	TRBV5-4
CASSPAIRGQEYGYTF	TGTGCCAGCAGCCCAGCCATTAGGGGGCAGGAATATGGCTACACCTTC	TRBD1	16	TRBJ1-2	NA	TRBV9
CASNGGYNTEAFF	TGCGCCAGCAACGGGGGGTATAACACTGAAGCTTTCTTT	NA	13	TRBJ1-1	NA	TRBV10-2
CATSERGQAGQYF	TGTGCCACCAGTGAGAGGGGGCAGGCGGGGCAGTACTTC	TRBD1	13	TRBJ2-7	NA	TRBV24-1
CASSGAGGTYGYTF	TGTGCCAGCAGTGGAGCAGGGGGCACCTATGGCTACACCTTC	TRBD1	14	TRBJ1-2	NA	TRBV6-1
CASTGGTGYYNEQFF	TGTGCCAGTACCGGCGGGACAGGATACTACAATGAGCAGTTCTTC	TRBD1	15	TRBJ2-1	NA	TRBV19
CASSPSGTGGARGEQFF	TGTGCCAGCAGTCCCTCCGGGACAGGGGGCGCGAGGGGTGAGCAGTTCTTC	TRBD1	17	TRBJ2-1	NA	TRBV6-6
CASSSHGRYTF	TGTGCCAGCAGTTCACATGGGCGCTACACCTTC	NA	11	TRBJ1-2	few	TRBV27
CASSQDVGGTGELFF	TGCGCCAGCAGCCAGGACGTTGGAGGAACCGGGGAGCTGTTTTTT	NA	15	TRBJ2-2	NA	TRBV5-1
CASKLAGAGAGELFF	TGTGCCAGCAAACTAGCGGGGGCCGGGGCCGGGGAGCTGTTTTTT	TRBD2	15	TRBJ2-2	NA	TRBV5-8
CASSVGATGAEQFF	TGTGCCAGCAGCGTAGGGGCAACAGGGGCTGAGCAGTTCTTC	TRBD1	14	TRBJ2-1	NA	TRBV9
CASSSIRYGYTF	TGTGCCAGCAGCTCCATCAGATATGGCTACACCTTC	NA	12	TRBJ1-2	few	TRBV11-2
CASVLGQGDGYTF	TGTGCCAGCGTGCTGGGACAGGGGGATGGCTACACCTTC	TRBD1	13	TRBJ1-2	NA	TRBV6-5
CSVDPPGGENIQYF	TGCAGCGTTGATCCCCCGGGAGGGGAAAACATTCAGTACTTC	TRBD2	14	TRBJ2-4	NA	TRBV29-1
CASSPAQRGGGELFF	TGTGCCAGCAGCCCGGCACAACGGGGAGGCGGGGAGCTGTTTTTT	NA	15	TRBJ2-2	NA	TRBV4-2
CAISGATGRNYGYTF	TGTGCCATCAGTGGGGCGACAGGGAGGAACTATGGCTACACCTTC	TRBD1	15	TRBJ1-2	NA	TRBV10-3
CASSQGTVNQPQHF	TGTGCCAGCAGCCAAGGGACAGTTAATCAGCCCCAGCATTTT	NA	14	TRBJ1-5	once	TRBV3-1/TRBV3-2
CASSVGTGRANYGYTF	TGTGCCAGCAGTGTCGGGACAGGTCGAGCTAACTATGGCTACACCTTC	TRBD1	16	TRBJ1-2	NA	TRBV27
CASRAFSGGTYGYTF	TGTGCCAGCAGAGCCTTTTCGGGAGGGACTTATGGCTACACCTTC	NA	15	TRBJ1-2	once	TRBV5-6
CASSASERPTDTQYF	TGTGCCAGCAGTGCGTCTGAGCGACCCACAGATACGCAGTATTTT	NA	15	TRBJ2-3	NA	TRBV9
CASSLGRASSGNTIYF	TGTGCCAGCAGCTTAGGGAGAGCCAGCTCTGGAAACACCATATATTTT	NA	16	TRBJ1-3	NA	TRBV7-8
CASSSGGPTDTQYF	TGTGCCAGCAGTAGCGGGGGCCCCACAGATACGCAGTATTTT	TRBD2	14	TRBJ2-3	NA	TRBV3-1/TRBV3-2
CASSYRETEAFF	TGTGCCAGCAGTTACCGGGAGACTGAAGCTTTCTTT	NA	12	TRBJ1-1	NA	TRBV6-2/TRBV6-3
CASSFIRGRMDNSPLHF	TGTGCCAGCAGCTTCATCAGGGGGCGCATGGATAATTCACCCCTCCACTTT	TRBD1	17	TRBJ1-6	NA	TRBV7-9
CASSGGAGGLVNTQYF	TGTGCCAGCAGCGGAGGGGCCGGGGGGCTAGTGAATACGCAGTATTTT	NA	16	TRBJ2-3	NA	TRBV9
CASSLIGAAGGYNEQFF	TGTGCCAGCAGCTTAATCGGGGCAGCGGGGGGCTACAATGAGCAGTTCTTC	TRBD2	17	TRBJ2-1	NA	TRBV3-1/TRBV3-2
CASSIGRRFSGNTIYF	TGTGCCAGTAGTATAGGGAGACGGTTTTCTGGAAACACCATATATTTT	NA	16	TRBJ1-3	NA	TRBV19
CASSLGSGGNYGYTF	TGCGCCAGCAGCTTGGGTTCAGGGGGCAACTATGGCTACACCTTC	TRBD1	15	TRBJ1-2	NA	TRBV5-1
CASSLGQGYNSPLHF	TGCGCCAGCAGCTTGGGGCAGGGGTATAATTCACCCCTCCACTTT	NA	15	TRBJ1-6	NA	TRBV5-1
CSASNRGYGYTF	TGCAGTGCTAGTAACAGGGGGTATGGCTACACCTTC	TRBD1	12	TRBJ1-2	NA	TRBV20-1
CASSQDGAGGGELFF	TGTGCCAGCAGCCAAGATGGGGCAGGAGGGGGGGAGCTGTTTTTT	NA	15	TRBJ2-2	once	TRBV3-1/TRBV3-2
CASSSGLREGQETQYF	TGCGCCAGCAGTTCGGGACTCCGGGAGGGACAAGAGACCCAGTACTTC	TRBD2	16	TRBJ2-5	NA	TRBV5-1
CASRGGDRGTEAFF	TGTGCCAGCAGGGGGGGGGACAGGGGAACTGAAGCTTTCTTT	TRBD1	14	TRBJ1-1	NA	TRBV6-5